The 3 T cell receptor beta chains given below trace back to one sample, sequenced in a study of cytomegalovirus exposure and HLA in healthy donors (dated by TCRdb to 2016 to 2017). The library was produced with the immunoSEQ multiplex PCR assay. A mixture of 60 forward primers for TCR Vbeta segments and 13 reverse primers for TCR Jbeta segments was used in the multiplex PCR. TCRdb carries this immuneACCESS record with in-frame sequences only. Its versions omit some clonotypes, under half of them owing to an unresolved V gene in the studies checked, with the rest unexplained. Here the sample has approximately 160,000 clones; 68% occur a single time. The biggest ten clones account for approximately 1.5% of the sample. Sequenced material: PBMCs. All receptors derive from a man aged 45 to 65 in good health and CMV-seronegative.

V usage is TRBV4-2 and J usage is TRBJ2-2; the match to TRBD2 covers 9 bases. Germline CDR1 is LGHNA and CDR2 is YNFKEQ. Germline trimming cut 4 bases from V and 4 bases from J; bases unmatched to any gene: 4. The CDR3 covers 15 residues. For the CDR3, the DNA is TGTGCCAGCAGCCTCAGCGGGGGGCGCACCGGGGAGCTGTTTTTT. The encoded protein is CASSLSGGRTGELFF.

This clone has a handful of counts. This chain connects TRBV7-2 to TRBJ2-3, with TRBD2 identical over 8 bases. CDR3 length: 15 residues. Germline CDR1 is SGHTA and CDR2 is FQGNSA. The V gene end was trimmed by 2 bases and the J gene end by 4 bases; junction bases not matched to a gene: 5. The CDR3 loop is CASSLSGGGSDTQYF. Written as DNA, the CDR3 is TGTGCCAGCAGCTTATCGGGCGGGGGGTCAGATACGCAGTATTTT.

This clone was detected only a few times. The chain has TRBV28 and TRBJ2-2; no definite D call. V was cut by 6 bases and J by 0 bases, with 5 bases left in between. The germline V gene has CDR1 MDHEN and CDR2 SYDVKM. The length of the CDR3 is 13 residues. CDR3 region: CASRATNTGELFF. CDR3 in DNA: TGTGCCAGCAGGGCCACGAACACCGGGGAGCTGTTTTTT. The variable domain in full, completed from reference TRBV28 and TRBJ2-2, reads DVKVTQSSRYLVKRTGEKVFLECVQDMDHENMFWYRQDPGLGLRLIYFSYDVKMKEKGDIPEGYSVSREKKERFSLILESASTNQTSMYLCASRATNTGELFFGEGSRLTVL.